This entry lists 32 T cell receptor beta chains sequenced from one sample in a study of T cells after posttransplantation cyclophosphamide. TCRdb keeps only in-frame clones here, not all; method: immunoSEQ multiplex PCR. The table lists 30,000 to 40,000 clones, roughly 90% of them singletons. The source material was PBMCs. These receptors came from a middle-aged woman with a blood cancer, CMV-positive, and with a related stem cell donor.

The chain has TRBV5-1 and TRBJ1-1, with D uncertain. V dropped 5 bases and J dropped 7 bases, with 12 bases sitting between them. The germline CDR1 and CDR2 sequences are SGHRS and YFSETQ. The CDR3 spans 12 residues. As DNA, the CDR3 is TGCGCCAGCAGGCAGGCACCTAATGAAGCTTTCTTT. As protein: CASRQAPNEAFF.

This chain joins TRBV9 and TRBJ1-5; no firm D call. This CDR3 is built from 15 residues. Trimming pared 0 bases from V and 1 base from J, leaving 8 bases between. Germline lookup yields CDR1 SGDLS and CDR2 YYNGEE. The CDR3 DNA reads TGTGCCAGCAGCGTAGCTGGACTAAGCAATCAGCCCCAGCATTTT. This sequence encodes CASSVAGLSNQPQHF.

Turning to this clone: At one end, the junction sequence differs from germline, possibly due to a read error. This chain links TRBV11-1 with TRBJ1-3, with 8 bases that match TRBD1. CDR1 and CDR2 from the germline V gene are SGHAT and FQDESV (reference sequence). This CDR3 spans 16 amino acids. CDR3 amino acids: CASSSFGQGAGNAIYF. The CDR3 bases are TGTGCCAGCAGCTCGTTCGGACAGGGCGCCGGAAACGCCATATATTTT.

This rearrangement joins TRBV4-1 to TRBJ2-7, with 7 bases aligning to TRBD2. Per the germline V gene, CDR1 is MGHRA and CDR2 is YSYEKL. Trimming took 0 bases from V and 5 from J; bases not matched to a gene: 1. The CDR3 has 13 amino acids. CDR3 in DNA: TGCGCCAGCAGCCAAGATCGGGGGGACGAGCAGTACTTC. The encoded protein is CASSQDRGDEQYF.

The CDR3 nucleotides are TGTGCCAGCACTCTAGCGGGGGGGTGGGAGACCCAGTACTTC. It encodes CASTLAGGWETQYF. The V call is TRBV7-2, the J call TRBJ2-5; 12 nucleotides agree with TRBD2. Germline lookup yields CDR1 SGHTA and CDR2 FQGNSA. Trimming cost V 7 bases and J 5 bases; bases outside gene matches: 5. The CDR3 sequence is 14 residues long.

A few counts support this clone. V and J are TRBV10-3 and TRBJ2-1; TRBD2 might be the D (5 bases). The V gene's germline CDR1 is ENHRY and CDR2 SYGVKD. Trimming removed 0 bases from V and 7 bases from J, with 10 bases in between. The CDR3 totals 14 residues. CDR3 residues: CAISESGGGNEQFF. CDR3 nucleotide sequence: TGTGCCATCAGTGAGTCGGGCGGCGGGAATGAGCAGTTCTTC.

This clone was observed a handful of times. The gene calls are TRBV6-1 and TRBJ1-1; a weak D match, TRBD1 (5 bases). This CDR3 spans 14 amino acids. Trimming stripped 6 bases from V and 1 base from J, with 12 bases between. Germline CDR1 reads MNHNS; CDR2 reads SASEGT. CDR3 amino acids: CASRLDRENTEAFF. DNA for the CDR3: TGTGCCAGCAGGCTTGACAGAGAGAACACTGAAGCTTTCTTT.

The rearrangement uses TRBV7-9 and TRBJ1-3; D is perhaps TRBD1 (5 bases). CDR3 length: 16 residues. CDR1 SEHNR and CDR2 FQNEAQ come from the germline V gene (reference sequence). The V gene lost 1 base and the J gene lost 1 base, with 11 bases spanning the gap. CDR3 coding DNA: TGTGCCAGCAGCTTAGGGGGAGGGACGTCTGGAAACACCATATATTTT. Translation: CASSLGGGTSGNTIYF.

This rearrangement joins TRBV19 to TRBJ2-3, with a possible D match to TRBD2 (6 bases). CDR1 and CDR2 from the germline V gene are LNHDA and SQIVND (reference sequence). With 4 bases removed from V and 3 bases from J, the gap between germline ends came to 14 bases. The CDR3 has 15 amino acids. Here the CDR3 reads CASSTRGAGTDTQYF. In DNA, the CDR3 is TGTGCCAGTAGTACTCGCGGGGCCGGGACAGATACGCAGTATTTT.

This clone has just a few counts. The chain uses TRBV2 and TRBJ2-7; 7 bases are shared with TRBD2. Germline V gene data show CDR1 as SNHLY and CDR2 as FYNNEI. The CDR3 totals 21 residues. V lost 11 bases to trimming and J lost 2 bases; unmatched junction nucleotides: 33. The CDR3 nucleotides are TGTGCCCGATCACTCTCGCTAGTTTCGGGGGGTTTGGCGGGGGACCCCTACGAGCAGTACTTC. As protein: CARSLSLVSGGLAGDPYEQYF.

This clone was found a few times. The CDR3 DNA reads TGTGCCATCAGTGAGTCTGGGCAGAGCTCCTACAATGAGCAGTTCTTC. It yields the protein CAISESGQSSYNEQFF. V is TRBV10-3 and J is TRBJ2-1; D is unresolved. The CDR3 runs to 16 residues. CDR1 and CDR2 from the germline V gene are ENHRY and SYGVKD. Trimming shortened V by 0 bases and J by 0 bases, and 9 bases separated the two germline ends.

The genes are TRBV5-5 and TRBJ2-6; weak D call: TRBD2 (6 bases). Germline V gene sequence: CDR1 SGHKS, CDR2 YYEKEE (reference sequence). The CDR3 spans 17 residues. Trimming removed 0 bases from V and 0 bases from J, with 10 bases in between. The CDR3 spells CASSLGGENSGANVLTF. The DNA for the CDR3 is TGTGCCAGCAGCTTGGGGGGGGAAAACTCTGGGGCCAACGTCCTGACTTTC.

The J gene is TRBJ1-2, the V gene TRBV15; possible D gene TRBD1, 5 bases. Trimming stripped 4 bases from V and 4 bases from J, with 16 bases between. Germline CDR1 LNHNV, CDR2 YYDKDF (reference sequence). CDR3 length: 15 amino acids. Here the CDR3 DNA reads TGTGCCACCAGCATCCCCAGGGAGGACTCCTATGGCTACACCTTC. It translates to CATSIPREDSYGYTF.

Details on this clone: A far larger clone differs by one base, so this is likely a read error. The same CDR3 can be traced to other DNA sequences in this sample. The genes are TRBV7-9 and TRBJ1-2; 9 bases fit TRBD1. Trimming removed 7 bases from V and 8 bases from J; junction bases left unmatched: 17. CDR3 size: 16 residues. Germline CDR1 reads SEHNR; CDR2 reads FQNEAQ (reference sequence). The CDR3: CASTYQTGGGDRGYTF. CDR3 DNA sequence: TGTGCCAGCACTTATCAAACAGGGGGCGGTGATCGAGGCTACACCTTC.

This chain links TRBV19 with TRBJ1-5; D perhaps matches TRBD1 (6 bases). The CDR3 has 14 amino acids. V was cut by 2 bases and J by 1 base, with 6 bases left in between. Germline CDR1 reads LNHDA; CDR2 reads SQIVND (reference sequence). CDR3: CASSIQGSNQPQHF. For the CDR3, the DNA is TGTGCCAGTAGTATACAGGGGAGCAATCAGCCCCAGCATTTT.

V gene TRBV14 combines with J gene TRBJ1-6, with 9 bases matching TRBD1. J lost 7 bases, V lost 0 bases, and 4 bases had no gene match. Germline V lookup: CDR1 SGHDN, CDR2 FVKESK. The CDR3 sequence is 16 residues long. The CDR3 region is CASSQDLGQGNSPLHF. In DNA form, the CDR3 reads TGTGCCAGCAGCCAAGATTTGGGACAGGGAAATTCACCCCTCCACTTT.

The chain employs TRBV19 and TRBJ1-2, with TRBD1 matching 10 bases. This CDR3 is 15 amino acids long. Germline V gene lookup returns CDR1 LNHDA and CDR2 SQIVND (reference sequence). The trim removed 5 bases at V and 4 bases at J, leaving 7 bases unmatched. The CDR3 here is CASSPTGQGFYGYTF. CDR3 DNA sequence: TGTGCCAGTAGTCCGACGGGACAGGGGTTCTATGGCTACACCTTC.

The rearrangement uses TRBV28 and TRBJ1-1, with 10 bases that match TRBD1. This CDR3 comprises 14 residues. CDR1 and CDR2 from the germline V gene are MDHEN and SYDVKM. V was clipped by 1 base and J by 5 bases; unmatched bases: 1. CDR3 in amino acids: CASSLLDRGTEAFF. In nucleotides, the CDR3 is TGTGCCAGCAGTTTATTGGACAGGGGGACTGAAGCTTTCTTT.

CDR3 in DNA: TGTGCCAGCAGCTCGGCAGGGTACGAGACCCAGTACTTC. Translation: CASSSAGYETQYF. The chain joins TRBV7-9 to TRBJ2-5; possible D gene TRBD1, 5 bases. V lost 4 bases, J lost 5 bases, and 11 bases lay in between. CDR1 and CDR2 from the germline V gene are SEHNR and FQNEAQ (reference sequence). This CDR3 spans 13 amino acids.

This rearrangement joins TRBV19 to TRBJ2-3; TRBD1 might be the D (6 bases). The germline gives CDR1 LNHDA, CDR2 SQIVND (reference sequence). This CDR3 is 17 amino acids long. The V gene lost 1 base and the J gene lost 5 bases, with 19 bases spanning the gap. The CDR3 nucleotides read TGTGCCAGTAGTATAGTTCCCCCACAGGGCCCGGAAGATACGCAGTATTTT. Residues: CASSIVPPQGPEDTQYF.

The chain combines TRBV6-5 with TRBJ1-6, with TRBD1 matching 9 bases. CDR3 length equals 14 residues. The V and J ends lost 10 bases and 6 bases, in that order; junction bases with no gene match: 7. From germline, CDR1 is MNHEY and CDR2 SVGAGI. Here the CDR3 DNA reads TGTGCCACCTGGGACAGGGCCTTTAATTCACCCCTCCACTTT. Amino acids: CATWDRAFNSPLHF.

The chain is built from TRBV19 and TRBJ1-6, with 9 bases that match TRBD1. The CDR3 covers 14 residues. Germline V gene lookup returns CDR1 LNHDA and CDR2 SQIVND (reference sequence). Losses at the gene ends were 5 bases for V and 8 bases for J; bases not matched to a gene: 4. The CDR3 is CASSATGGDSPLHF. The CDR3 DNA reads as TGTGCCAGTAGTGCCACAGGGGGCGATTCACCCCTCCACTTT.

Sample share makes this clone medium-sized. The genes are TRBV7-9 and TRBJ1-1; TRBD1 is a possible D gene (5 bases). Trimming took off 5 bases at V and 0 bases at J, with 22 bases between the two ends. The germline CDR1 and CDR2 sequences are SEHNR and FQNEAQ (reference sequence). The CDR3 has 18 residues. CDR3 in DNA: TGTGCCAGCAGCCTGAGGATGGACACCCTAGACATGAACACTGAAGCTTTCTTT. Translating gives CASSLRMDTLDMNTEAFF.

V is TRBV6-5 and J is TRBJ2-5, with 13 bases lining up with TRBD2. Germline V gives CDR1 MNHEY, CDR2 SVGAGI. The ends lost 6 bases at V and 9 bases at J; junction bases unmatched: 10. The CDR3 has 15 residues. CDR3 region: CASRQLAGGPVAQYF. The CDR3 DNA is TGTGCCAGCAGACAACTAGCGGGGGGGCCGGTGGCCCAGTACTTC.

The genes are TRBV10-3 and TRBJ1-6; 10 positions agree with TRBD1. The CDR3 consists of 15 residues. The germline V gene has CDR1 ENHRY and CDR2 SYGVKD. Unmatched junction bases numbered 9, after V lost 7 bases and J lost 9 bases. CDR3 residues: CAITALGQGTSPLHF. CDR3 DNA sequence: TGTGCCATCACGGCCCTGGGACAGGGGACTTCACCCCTCCACTTT.

J is TRBJ2-7 and V is TRBV5-4; D may be TRBD1 (5 bases). From germline, CDR1 is SGHNT and CDR2 YYREEE (reference sequence). This CDR3 contains 14 residues. The V gene lost 4 bases and the J gene lost 1 base, with 12 bases spanning the gap. The DNA of the CDR3 is TGTGCCAGCAGCCTAATAGGGGATTCCTACGAGCAGTACTTC. This codes for CASSLIGDSYEQYF.

This clone has only a few counts. In DNA form, the CDR3 reads TGTGCCAGCAGCTTCGGGACAGGCGAGCAGTACTTC. Encoded protein: CASSFGTGEQYF. The gene calls are TRBV7-3 and TRBJ2-7; 8 nucleotides line up with TRBD1. The V segment lost 3 bases and the J segment 6 bases; nucleotides outside the gene matches: 1. Germline CDR1 is SGHTA and CDR2 is FQGTGA. The CDR3 loop spans 12 amino acids.

V usage is TRBV10-3 and J usage is TRBJ1-1; 11 nucleotides match TRBD1. Trimming took 6 bases from V and 11 from J; bases not matched to a gene: 8. The CDR3 spans 13 residues. The germline V gene has CDR1 ENHRY and CDR2 SYGVKD. CDR3 nucleotides: TGTGCCATCAGGGGACAGGGGGGGCCCCTGGCTTTCTTT. Protein sequence: CAIRGQGGPLAFF.

This clone appeared once. The CDR3 DNA follows: TGTGCCAGCAGCTCAGGGAGGGCTGAAGCTTTCTTT. Translation: CASSSGRAEAFF. V usage is TRBV11-3 and J usage is TRBJ1-1, with a tentative D call TRBD1 (5 bases). This CDR3 has 12 amino acids. In germline, CDR1 is SGHNT, CDR2 YENEEA. V was clipped by 4 bases and J by 6 bases, with 9 bases between them.

The chain couples TRBV14 to TRBJ1-1, with 7 bases lining up with TRBD1. The CDR3 extends over 14 amino acids. The ends lost 4 bases at V and 4 bases at J; junction bases unmatched: 6. Germline CDR1 reads SGHDN; CDR2 reads FVKESK. The CDR3 bases are TGTGCCAGCAGCCGACGACAGGGAGGCACTGAAGCTTTCTTT. This gives the protein CASSRRQGGTEAFF. Filled out from reference TRBV14 and TRBJ1-1, the complete variable domain reads EAGVTQFPSHSVIEKGQTVTLRCDPISGHDNLYWYRRVMGKEIKFLLHFVKESKQDESGMPNNRFLAERTGGTYSTLKVQPAELEDSGVYFCASSRRQGGTEAFFGQGTRLTVV.

The chain is built from TRBV19 and TRBJ1-2; no clear D gene. In germline, CDR1 is LNHDA, CDR2 SQIVND (reference sequence). Deletions cut 4 bases from V and 3 bases from J, with 15 bases between. The CDR3 length is 15 residues. The chain's CDR3 is CASSTPRGRDYGYTF. CDR3 coding DNA: TGTGCCAGTAGTACCCCCCGAGGCCGAGACTATGGCTACACCTTC. Full variable domain (remainder filled in from reference TRBV19 and TRBJ1-2): DGGITQSPKYLFRKEGQNVTLSCEQNLNHDAMYWYRQDPGQGLRLIYYSQIVNDFQKGDIAEGYSVSREKKESFPLTVTSAQKNPTAFYLCASSTPRGRDYGYTFGSGTRLTVV.

V and J are TRBV2 and TRBJ2-5, with D tentatively TRBD2 (7 bases). CDR1 is SNHLY, CDR2 FYNNEI, per germline. The CDR3 has 14 residues. Deletions cut 7 bases from V and 2 bases from J, with 14 bases between. CDR3 DNA sequence: TGTGCCAGCACGGGGGGCCGGCTTCAAGAGACCCAGTACTTC. Translated, it gives CASTGGRLQETQYF.